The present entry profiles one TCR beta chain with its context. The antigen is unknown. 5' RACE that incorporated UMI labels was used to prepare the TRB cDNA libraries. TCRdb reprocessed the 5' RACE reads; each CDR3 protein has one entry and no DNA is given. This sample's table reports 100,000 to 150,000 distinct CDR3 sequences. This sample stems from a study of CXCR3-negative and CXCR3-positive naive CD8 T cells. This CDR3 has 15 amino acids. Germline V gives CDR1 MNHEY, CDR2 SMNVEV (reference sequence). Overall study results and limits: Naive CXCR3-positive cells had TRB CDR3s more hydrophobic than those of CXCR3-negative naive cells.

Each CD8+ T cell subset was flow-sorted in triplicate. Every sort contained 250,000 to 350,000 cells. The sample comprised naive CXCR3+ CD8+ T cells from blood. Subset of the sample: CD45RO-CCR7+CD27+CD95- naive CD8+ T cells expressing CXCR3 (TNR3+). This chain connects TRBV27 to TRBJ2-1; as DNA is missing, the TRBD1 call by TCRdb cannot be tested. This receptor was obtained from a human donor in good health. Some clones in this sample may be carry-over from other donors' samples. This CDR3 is CASSTTGGIYNEQFF.